The text below deals with one TCR beta chain. The antigen is unknown. This specimen comes from a study of OX40 agonist ivuxolimab in advanced cancers. As for the study in general: Patients were infused with ivuxolimab every 2 weeks at 0.01 to 10 mg/kg. Study conclusions and caveats: The 0.1-3.0 mg/kg partial responders had among the lowest clonal expansion. CD8+ T cells (on average) carried more expanded clones than CD4+ T cells.

Trimming removed 8 bases at V and 2 bases at J, with 7 bases between. Germline V gene lookup returns CDR1 LNHDA and CDR2 SQIVND (reference sequence). The CDR3 runs 11 residues. Profiled with immunoSEQ multiplex PCR; TCRdb holds only in-frame clones, not every one. The sample yields about 27,000 clones, about 88% seen once. The chain is built from TRBV19 and TRBJ2-7, with D possibly being TRBD1 or TRBD2 (5 bases each). The clonotype originates from an adult with an advanced solid tumor such as melanoma, head and neck, liver or kidney cancer. The material sequenced was CD4+ or CD8+ T cells sorted from blood, taken in a trial of the OX40 agonist ivuxolimab. The CDR3 region is CASSGPYEQYF. Written as DNA, the CDR3 is TGTGCCAGTTCGGGGCCCTACGAGCAGTACTTC.